These 6 T cell receptor beta chains originate from one sample sequenced in a study of blood T cell repertoires in COVID-19. The table came from immunoSEQ multiplex PCR; TCRdb's copy has only in-frame clones and leaves some out. Here the sample spans 97,000 or so clones, roughly 85% being singletons. What was sequenced was peripheral blood. The receptors originated from a man over 45 with active COVID-19.

The V call is TRBV27, the J call TRBJ2-1; 8 bases are shared with TRBD2. CDR3 length: 15 residues. V was clipped by 6 bases and J by 9 bases; unmatched bases: 13. Germline V gene sequence: CDR1 MNHEY, CDR2 SMNVEV (reference sequence). CDR3 bases: TGTGCCAGCAGCCCAGGGACTAGGGGGACCGGTGAGCAGTTCTTC. This codes for CASSPGTRGTGEQFF.

CDR3 sequence reads: CASNQGLAGGFEQFF. The CDR3 DNA is TGCGCCAGCAACCAGGGACTAGCGGGGGGTTTTGAGCAGTTCTTC. The chain couples TRBV4-1 to TRBJ2-1, with 15 positions matching TRBD2. Trimming at V came to 7 bases and at J to 9 bases, leaving 7 bases not matched to a gene. The CDR3 contains 15 residues. Germline CDR1 reads MGHRA; CDR2 reads YSYEKL.

V is TRBV6-4 and J is TRBJ1-6; D unresolved. Germline CDR1 reads MRHNA; CDR2 reads SNTAGT. CDR3 length: 13 amino acids. Trimming took off 1 base at V and 8 bases at J, with 6 bases between the two ends. In DNA form, the CDR3 reads TGTGCCAGCAGTGACTTGGTAGATTCACCCCTCCACTTT. Amino acids: CASSDLVDSPLHF.

V gene TRBV7-2 combines with J gene TRBJ2-1, with 8 bases lining up with TRBD2. CDR3 length equals 13 residues. V lost 7 bases to trimming and J lost 10 bases; unmatched junction nucleotides: 9. Germline V gene lookup returns CDR1 SGHTA and CDR2 FQGNSA. CDR3 nucleotides: TGTGCCAGCAACCGGGGGGGGGCGTTAGAGCAGTTCTTC. This sequence encodes CASNRGGALEQFF. Filled out from reference TRBV7-2 and TRBJ2-1, the complete variable domain reads GAGVSQSPSNKVTEKGKDVELRCDPISGHTALYWYRQSLGQGLEFLIYFQGNSAPDKSGLPSDRFSAERTGGSVSTLTIQRTQQEDSAVYLCASNRGGALEQFFGPGTRLTVL.

This clone was observed a few times. The chain links TRBV28 to TRBJ2-7; D might be TRBD2 (6 bases). Germline V CDR1 and CDR2: MDHEN, SYDVKM. The CDR3 sequence is 15 residues long. Trimming pared 6 bases from V and 3 bases from J, leaving 18 bases between. In DNA form, the CDR3 reads TGTGCCAGCAGGGGACCGGAGGGGCAGTTCTACGAGCAGTACTTC. Translating it yields CASRGPEGQFYEQYF.

The gene calls are TRBV12-3 or TRBV12-4 and TRBJ1-1; 8 nucleotides agree with TRBD1. This CDR3 is built from 13 residues. Trimming at V came to 6 bases and at J to 13 bases, leaving 13 bases not matched to a gene. CDR3 protein: CASSRDRPEGGFF. Written as DNA, the CDR3 is TGTGCCAGCAGCCGGGACAGGCCAGAAGGGGGTTTCTTT.